The 24 T cell receptor beta chains below were found in one sample sequenced in a study of cytomegalovirus exposure and HLA in healthy donors. The PCR was carried out with 60 Vbeta primers and 13 Jbeta primers. The method was immunoSEQ multiplex PCR; TCRdb's version includes in-frame clones alone and lacks a portion of them. This table holds 90,000 to 100,000 clones, about 80% found once. What was sequenced was PBMCs. Receptors were obtained from a man in his forties in good health and CMV-seronegative.

The V gene is TRBV2, the J gene TRBJ2-7, with 9 bases matching TRBD1. The CDR3 is made up of 14 amino acids. Unmatched junction bases numbered 8, after V lost 10 bases and J lost 1 base. Germline-derived CDR1 and CDR2 are SNHLY and FYNNEI. CDR3 DNA sequence: TGTGCCACAATGGGACAGGGTAAATCCTACGAGCAGTACTTC. Amino acids: CATMGQGKSYEQYF.

The genes are TRBV5-1 and TRBJ2-6; tentative D call: TRBD1 (6 bases). This CDR3 spans 16 amino acids. Germline-derived CDR1 and CDR2 are SGHRS and YFSETQ. V was trimmed by 2 bases and J by 2 bases, leaving 11 bases between them. The CDR3 DNA is TGCGCCAGCAGCTTACAGGGCCTCCCTGGGGCCAACGTCCTGACTTTC. As protein: CASSLQGLPGANVLTF.

The chain carries TRBV5-1 and TRBJ2-2; tentative D call: TRBD2 (5 bases). Germline V gene sequence: CDR1 SGHRS, CDR2 YFSETQ. The ends were cut back, 0 bases at V and 8 bases at J, with 11 bases in the middle. This CDR3 is built from 14 residues. CDR3 loop: CASSLAGVGGELFF. Written as DNA, the CDR3 is TGCGCCAGCAGCTTGGCCGGGGTAGGTGGGGAGCTGTTTTTT.

This clone showed up just once. The chain couples TRBV2 to TRBJ2-5; 14 positions agree with TRBD2. The germline V gene has CDR1 SNHLY and CDR2 FYNNEI. This CDR3 contains 16 residues. The V gene end was trimmed by 5 bases and the J gene end by 5 bases; junction bases not matched to a gene: 7. The CDR3 DNA reads TGTGCCAGCAGTCCTAGGACTAGCGGGGGGATGGAGACCCAGTACTTC. Its translation: CASSPRTSGGMETQYF.

In regard to this clone: At one end, the junction sequence differs from germline, possibly due to a read error. CDR3 in amino acids: CASSPTGYSSPLHF. CDR3 DNA: TGTGCCAGCAGCCCTACAGGGTATAGTTCACCCCTCCACTTT. V and J are TRBV7-6 and TRBJ1-6, with a possible D match to TRBD1 (6 bases). Germline V gives CDR1 SGHVS, CDR2 FNYEAQ. The CDR3 loop spans 14 amino acids.

This chain uses TRBV7-2 with TRBJ2-7; D perhaps matches TRBD1 (6 bases). The CDR3 totals 17 residues. V was trimmed by 0 bases and J by 3 bases, leaving 18 bases between them. The germline gives CDR1 SGHTA, CDR2 FQGNSA. The CDR3 DNA reads TGTGCCAGCAGCTTAGCGGGTAACGGACAGCGAATCTACGAGCAGTACTTC. Protein: CASSLAGNGQRIYEQYF.

The chain joins TRBV6-5 to TRBJ2-3; 8 positions agree with TRBD2. Germline values: CDR1 MNHEY, CDR2 SVGAGI. J gave up 4 bases and V 6 bases, and 9 bases lay outside the gene matches. CDR3 length equals 15 residues. The CDR3 loop is CASSFGRLASDTQYF. In nucleotides, the CDR3 is TGTGCCAGCAGCTTCGGGCGACTAGCGTCAGATACGCAGTATTTT.

This chain uses TRBV2 with TRBJ1-6; the D gene is possibly TRBD1 (6 bases). There are 16 residues in the CDR3. Trimming stripped 7 bases from V and 3 bases from J, with 16 bases between. Germline-derived CDR1 and CDR2 are SNHLY and FYNNEI. For the CDR3, the DNA is TGTGCCAGCAAGGTCGGGGGGGCCCTCTATAATTCACCCCTCCACTTT. Translation: CASKVGGALYNSPLHF.

The chain is built from TRBV4-1 and TRBJ1-2; 9 bases are shared with TRBD1. The CDR3 sequence is 15 residues long. Germline CDR1 reads MGHRA; CDR2 reads YSYEKL. Germline trimming cut 0 bases from V and 4 bases from J; bases unmatched to any gene: 3. CDR3 sequence reads: CASSQDDRGSYGYTF. As DNA, the CDR3 is TGCGCCAGCAGCCAAGACGACAGGGGGTCCTATGGCTACACCTTC.

The chain recombines TRBV30 with TRBJ2-7, with 13 nucleotides matching TRBD2. The CDR3 totals 15 residues. The germline V gene has CDR1 GTSNPN and CDR2 SVGIG (reference sequence). With 2 bases clipped from V and 6 bases from J, the junction kept 7 bases outside the gene matches. The CDR3 here is CAWSLGLAGVLEQYF. CDR3 DNA: TGTGCCTGGAGTCTAGGACTAGCGGGGGTTCTCGAGCAGTACTTC.

The chain couples TRBV10-1 to TRBJ2-1; 11 bases align to TRBD2. The CDR3 covers 15 residues. Germline values: CDR1 WNHNN, CDR2 SYGVQD (reference sequence). V lost 7 bases to trimming and J lost 5 bases; unmatched junction nucleotides: 7. The CDR3 sequence is CASKAGTSGNNEQFF. Here the CDR3 DNA reads TGCGCCAGCAAAGCCGGGACTAGCGGAAACAATGAGCAGTTCTTC.

The chain couples TRBV28 to TRBJ1-4; D remains unclear. Per the germline V gene, CDR1 is MDHEN and CDR2 is SYDVKM. CDR3 size: 15 residues. V lost 2 bases and J 3 bases, leaving 10 bases between the germline ends. CDR3 in amino acids: CASSLQRVANEKLFF. CDR3 coding DNA: TGTGCCAGCAGTTTACAGAGGGTGGCTAATGAAAAACTGTTTTTT.

V gene TRBV5-4 combines with J gene TRBJ1-2; 7 nucleotides line up with TRBD1. The CDR3 loop spans 14 amino acids. J gave up 8 bases and V 6 bases, and 13 bases lay outside the gene matches. The germline gives CDR1 SGHNT, CDR2 YYREEE (reference sequence). CDR3 region: CASTPDRVVAGYTF. The CDR3 DNA follows: TGTGCCAGCACCCCCGACAGGGTTGTCGCGGGCTACACCTTC. Using reference TRBV5-4 and TRBJ1-2 for the parts outside the CDR3, the full variable domain is ETGVTQSPTHLIKTRGQQVTLRCSSQSGHNTVSWYQQALGQGPQFIFQYYREEENGRGNFPPRFSGLQFPNYSSELNVNALELDDSALYLCASTPDRVVAGYTFGSGTRLTVV.

This clone was counted only a few times. V is TRBV11-2 and J is TRBJ1-6; D uncertain. Germline-derived CDR1 and CDR2 are SGHAT and FQNNGV. This CDR3 comprises 14 residues. The V end lost 9 bases, the J end lost 10 bases, and 19 bases lay between the germline ends. CDR3 DNA: TGTGCCAGTTATCCGGGTTTGCGGGGATCACCCCTCCACTTT. Its translation: CASYPGLRGSPLHF.

The genes are TRBV27 and TRBJ1-1, with 7 bases identical to TRBD1. Trimming cost V 6 bases and J 6 bases; bases outside gene matches: 10. Germline lookup yields CDR1 MNHEY and CDR2 SMNVEV (reference sequence). The CDR3 has 14 residues. This CDR3 reads CASRDRYRGAEAFF. CDR3 in DNA: TGTGCCAGCAGAGACCGATACAGGGGCGCTGAAGCTTTCTTT.

The chain uses TRBV7-3 and TRBJ1-1; TRBD1 aligns across 8 bases. CDR3 length: 15 amino acids. J gave up 2 bases and V 5 bases, and 7 bases lay outside the gene matches. CDR1 is SGHTA, CDR2 FQGTGA, per germline. Written as DNA, the CDR3 is TGTGCCAGCAGCCCCCGGACAGGGCCTAACACTGAAGCTTTCTTT. It translates to CASSPRTGPNTEAFF.

This clone was observed once. This chain joins TRBV5-6 and TRBJ2-2; 7 bases match TRBD2. The CDR3 runs to 19 residues. Germline CDR1 is SGHDT and CDR2 is YYEEEE. V was clipped by 0 bases and J by 1 base; unmatched bases: 12. This CDR3 is CASSLVGDAGDRNTGELFF. CDR3 in DNA: TGTGCCAGCAGCTTGGTGGGGGATGCGGGAGATAGGAACACCGGGGAGCTGTTTTTT.

The CDR3 sequence: CASMRDRGSDEQYF. DNA for the CDR3: TGTGCCAGCATGCGGGACAGGGGGTCCGACGAGCAGTACTTC. The rearrangement uses TRBV2 and TRBJ2-7; 11 nucleotides agree with TRBD1. The CDR3 consists of 14 residues. V shed 7 bases and J 5 bases; nucleotides not matched to a gene: 7. Germline values: CDR1 SNHLY, CDR2 FYNNEI.

The chain uses TRBV27 and TRBJ1-6; D is unclear. The V and J ends lost 4 bases and 8 bases respectively, with 6 bases between them. Germline V CDR1 and CDR2: MNHEY, SMNVEV (reference sequence). The CDR3 length is 12 residues. CDR3 nucleotides: TGTGCCAGCAGTTACGGTTATTCACCCCTCCACTTT. Amino acids: CASSYGYSPLHF.

The V call is TRBV20-1, the J call TRBJ2-3; possibly TRBD2 for D (6 bases). CDR1 and CDR2 from the germline V gene are DFQATT and SNEGSKA (reference sequence). This CDR3 is 11 amino acids long. The CDR3: CRGGDPDTQYF. The CDR3 DNA follows: TGCAGGGGGGGTGACCCAGATACGCAGTATTTT.

The chain recombines TRBV9 with TRBJ1-1; the D gene is possibly TRBD1 (6 bases). This CDR3 region has 14 residues. Germline V gives CDR1 SGDLS, CDR2 YYNGEE. Trimming removed 3 bases at V and 0 bases at J, with 9 bases between. The CDR3 protein is CASSAGQLNTEAFF. CDR3 nucleotides: TGTGCCAGCAGCGCGGGACAATTGAACACTGAAGCTTTCTTT. Looking up the rest from reference TRBV9 and TRBJ1-1 gives the full variable domain: DSGVTQTPKHLITATGQRVTLRCSPRSGDLSVYWYQQSLDQGLQFLIQYYNGEERAKGNILERFSAQQFPDLHSELNLSSLELGDSALYFCASSAGQLNTEAFFGQGTRLTVV.

The genes are TRBV27 and TRBJ2-2, with a tentative D call TRBD2 (6 bases). The CDR3 runs to 14 residues. Germline V gene lookup returns CDR1 MNHEY and CDR2 SMNVEV (reference sequence). V lost 6 bases to trimming and J lost 2 bases, with 10 bases between them. The chain's CDR3 is CASRRTTNTGELFF. The CDR3 coding sequence is TGTGCCAGCAGAAGGACTACAAACACCGGGGAGCTGTTTTTT.

The chain joins TRBV10-3 to TRBJ1-2; D perhaps matches TRBD1 (5 bases). The CDR3 contains 12 residues. Germline-derived CDR1 and CDR2 are ENHRY and SYGVKD. Trimming cost V 6 bases and J 2 bases, with 7 bases left between them. CDR3: CAIRGLNYGYTF. The CDR3 bases are TGTGCCATCAGGGGGCTCAACTATGGCTACACCTTC.

The chain combines TRBV14 with TRBJ2-3; 12 bases align to TRBD2. CDR1 SGHDN and CDR2 FVKESK come from the germline V gene. This CDR3 has 16 residues. Trimming took 5 bases from V and 5 from J; bases not matched to a gene: 8. The CDR3 nucleotides are TGTGCCAGCAGCTCCCTAGCGGGGGGGTCCGGAGATACGCAGTATTTT. Translating gives CASSSLAGGSGDTQYF.